One sample yielded the 10 T cell receptor beta chains listed below, sequenced in a study of identical twins. TCRdb fed the 5' RACE reads into MiXCR, producing one record per CDR3 protein. This sample has about 810,000 distinct CDR3 sequences, with approximately 13% found just once. These sequences were also reported in another study, on yellow fever vaccine responses in identical twins.

The source material was PBMCs. The receptors come from a woman under 30 in good health.

The V gene is TRBV12-3 or TRBV12-4, the J gene TRBJ2-7; 9 positions agree with TRBD1. This CDR3 is 14 amino acids long. V lost 2 bases, J lost 3 bases, and 2 bases stayed unmatched. The CDR3 bases are TGTGCCAGCAGTTTATTGGACAGGGGCTACGAGCAGTACTTC. Its protein is CASSLLDRGYEQYF.

This clonotype was seen more than once but under ten times. At one end, the junction sequence differs from germline, possibly due to a read error. This chain uses TRBV5-1 with TRBJ2-6; possible D gene TRBD1, 5 bases. There are 19 residues in the CDR3. Germline CDR1 SGHRS, CDR2 YFSETQ. The DNA of the CDR3 is TGCGCCAGCAGCTTGGATGTTTTGCGGACAACCTCTGGGGTCAACGTCCTGACTTTC. Amino acid sequence: CASSLDVLRTTSGVNVLTF.

This clonotype turned up a few times. This chain uses TRBV4-1 with TRBJ2-4; no definite D call. Deletions cut 1 base from V and 0 bases from J, with 13 bases between. This CDR3 is 17 amino acids long. Germline V lookup: CDR1 MGHRA, CDR2 YSYEKL. This CDR3 reads CASSQVQPSLAKNIQYF. DNA of the CDR3: TGCGCCAGCAGCCAAGTTCAGCCGTCCCTAGCCAAAAACATTCAGTACTTC.

This clonotype was seen at least ten times. The rearrangement joins TRBV10-2 to TRBJ2-1; 7 bases agree with TRBD2. Germline V CDR1 and CDR2: WSHSY, SAAADI. V dropped 5 bases and J dropped 8; count of bases not matched to a gene: 27. This CDR3 contains 20 residues. Here the CDR3 reads CASSRRSGWSSGRKVDEQFF. The CDR3 nucleotides are TGCGCCAGCAGTAGAAGGTCGGGATGGTCTAGCGGCCGAAAAGTGGATGAGCAGTTCTTC.

This chain joins TRBV15 and TRBJ2-5, with 10 bases aligning to TRBD2. The germline gives CDR1 LNHNV, CDR2 YYDKDF (reference sequence). CDR3 length equals 15 residues. The V segment lost 2 bases and the J segment 4 bases; nucleotides outside the gene matches: 4. The CDR3 DNA is TGTGCCACCAGCAGACTAGCGGGAGAGGGAGAGACCCAGTACTTC. It yields the protein CATSRLAGEGETQYF.

This clonotype showed up many times. The chain employs TRBV6-2 or TRBV6-3 and TRBJ2-7; no clear D. This CDR3 has 16 amino acids. Germline assignment: CDR1 MNHEY and CDR2 SVGEGT. Trimming took 2 bases from V and 0 from J, leaving 14 bases between them. The CDR3 coding sequence is TGTGCCAGCAGTTACCCCTTTCAGTCGAGCTCCTACGAGCAGTACTTC. It yields the protein CASSYPFQSSSYEQYF.

The V and J genes are TRBV6-1 and TRBJ1-4; no clear D gene. The V end lost 3 bases, the J end lost 4 bases, and 9 bases lay between the germline ends. Germline CDR1 MNHNS, CDR2 SASEGT. CDR3 length: 14 amino acids. The CDR3 loop reads CASSESLFNEKLFF. The DNA of the CDR3 is TGTGCCAGCAGTGAGAGTCTCTTTAATGAAAAACTGTTTTTT.

This clonotype was seen a few times. This chain connects TRBV7-3 to TRBJ2-1; D possibly corresponds to TRBD1 (6 bases). The germline V and J ends were trimmed by 5 bases and 4 bases, with 15 bases remaining between them. Germline V gene data show CDR1 as SGHTA and CDR2 as FQGTGA. CDR3 length equals 15 residues. CDR3 nucleotides: TGTGCCAGCAGCGCCCGGGACACGTTATACAATGAGCAGTTCTTC. Translating it yields CASSARDTLYNEQFF.

Only a few counts were recorded for this clonotype. This sequence joins TRBV20-1 and TRBJ2-3, with TRBD2 identical over 10 bases. Germline V lookup: CDR1 DFQATT, CDR2 SNEGSKA (reference sequence). The length of the CDR3 is 15 residues. V shed 2 bases and J 2 bases; nucleotides not matched to a gene: 4. CDR3 bases: TGCAGTGCTAGAACCGGGACTAGCGCCACAGATACGCAGTATTTT. Its translation: CSARTGTSATDTQYF.

In its sample, this clonotype was seen many times. V gene TRBV7-2 combines with J gene TRBJ2-1, with D possibly TRBD2 on 5 matching bases. CDR1 and CDR2 from the germline V gene are SGHTA and FQGNSA. The V gene lost 4 bases and the J gene lost 7 bases, with 14 bases spanning the gap. The CDR3 consists of 14 residues. DNA for the CDR3: TGTGCCAGCAGCTCCCCTCCGCGGAGGAATGAGCAGTTCTTC. It specifies CASSSPPRRNEQFF.